A single sample is the source of the 26 T cell receptor beta chains below, sequenced in a study of blood T cell repertoires in COVID-19. Assay: immunoSEQ multiplex PCR; the TCRdb copy retains only in-frame clones and omits some. Of around 100,000 clones in the sample, around nine tenths were seen once. Sequencing was done on a sample of peripheral blood. The receptors were sampled from a man in his forties or fifties with acute or convalescent COVID-19.

The chain uses TRBV20-1 and TRBJ2-7, with D perhaps TRBD1 (6 bases). CDR1 is DFQATT and CDR2 is SNEGSKA in the germline V gene (reference sequence). With 3 bases removed from V and 5 bases from J, the gap between germline ends came to 20 bases. CDR3 size: 15 residues. The CDR3 DNA sequence: TGCAGTGCTAGTGACGCAGGGGCCCCCGGCGACGAGCAGTACTTC. It specifies CSASDAGAPGDEQYF.

The count of this clone is one. The chain carries TRBV5-1 and TRBJ2-1; maybe TRBD2 (6 bases). This CDR3 has 18 amino acids. The germline V and J ends were trimmed by 2 bases and 10 bases, with 28 bases remaining between them. The germline V gene has CDR1 SGHRS and CDR2 YFSETQ. CDR3 sequence reads: CASSFRPPTRRGFGEQFF. Written as DNA, the CDR3 is TGCGCCAGCAGCTTCCGACCCCCGACCCGCCGGGGGTTCGGGGAGCAGTTCTTC.

This chain links TRBV7-6 with TRBJ1-3; TRBD1 might be the D (6 bases). CDR1 and CDR2 (germline): SGHVS, FNYEAQ. V was trimmed by 3 bases and J by 4 bases, leaving 22 bases between them. This CDR3 has 18 residues. Written as DNA, the CDR3 is TGTGCCAGCAGCTTTATCGGTTCCCCTCGGACAGCAGGAAACACCATATATTTT. Its protein is CASSFIGSPRTAGNTIYF.

This sequence joins TRBV11-1 and TRBJ1-1; D remains ambiguous. This CDR3 has 12 amino acids. Per germline, CDR1 SGHAT and CDR2 FQDESV (reference sequence). V was shortened by 2 bases and J by 8 bases, with 9 bases between the two germline ends. The CDR3 protein is CASSLIGVEAFF. CDR3 in DNA: TGTGCCAGCAGCTTAATCGGAGTAGAAGCTTTCTTT.

The J gene is TRBJ1-6, the V gene TRBV5-5; 11 bases map to TRBD1. The V gene's germline CDR1 is SGHKS and CDR2 YYEKEE (reference sequence). CDR3 size: 16 residues. V trimming: 0 bases; J trimming: 10 bases; junction bases outside the gene matches: 6. The CDR3 reads CASSLVAGQGASPLHF. DNA for the CDR3: TGTGCCAGCAGCTTGGTAGCTGGACAGGGGGCCTCACCCCTCCACTTT.

J is TRBJ1-1 and V is TRBV27; tentatively, D is TRBD1 (6 bases). The V gene's germline CDR1 is MNHEY and CDR2 SMNVEV (reference sequence). The CDR3 has 13 residues. V lost 3 bases and J lost 11, with 16 bases in between. Here the CDR3 DNA reads TGTGCCAGCAGTTTCCAAACAGGGCAGAAGGCTTTCTTT. It encodes CASSFQTGQKAFF.

The chain has TRBV10-3 and TRBJ1-1; 7 nucleotides agree with TRBD1. The CDR3 consists of 14 residues. V lost 4 bases, J lost 1 base, and 3 bases stayed unmatched. Looked up from germline, CDR1 is ENHRY and CDR2 is SYGVKD. This chain's CDR3 is CAISAQGTNTEAFF. CDR3 nucleotide sequence: TGTGCCATCAGTGCACAGGGGACGAACACTGAAGCTTTCTTT.

The chain couples TRBV5-1 to TRBJ1-6; D is undetermined. In germline, CDR1 is SGHRS, CDR2 YFSETQ. The CDR3 is made up of 17 amino acids. Trimming left V 4 bases short and J 1 base short, with 15 bases between. In DNA, the CDR3 is TGCGCCAGCAGCGCACCCTCCGGAGGGTCCTATAATTCACCCCTCCACTTT. It codes for CASSAPSGGSYNSPLHF. Drawing the rest from reference TRBV5-1 and TRBJ1-6, the complete variable domain is KAGVTQTPRYLIKTRGQQVTLSCSPISGHRSVSWYQQTPGQGLQFLFEYFSETQRNKGNFPGRFSGRQFSNSRSEMNVSTLELGDSALYLCASSAPSGGSYNSPLHFGNGTRLTVT.

This clone was detected once. The CDR3 sequence: CASSPQGTVNYGYTF. In DNA, the CDR3 is TGCGCCAGCAGCCCGCAGGGGACAGTTAACTATGGCTACACCTTC. The chain uses TRBV5-1 and TRBJ1-2; 7 bases match TRBD1. The germline V gene has CDR1 SGHRS and CDR2 YFSETQ. V trimming: 4 bases; J trimming: 1 base; junction bases outside the gene matches: 7. The CDR3 is 15 amino acids.

The rearrangement links TRBV27 to TRBJ1-1; weak D call: TRBD1 (6 bases). In germline, CDR1 is MNHEY, CDR2 SMNVEV (reference sequence). V was cut by 2 bases and J by 5 bases, with 12 bases left in between. The CDR3 sequence is 14 residues long. The DNA of the CDR3 is TGTGCCAGCAGTTTAAGTGGGGGCTGGACTGAAGCTTTCTTT. Translation gives CASSLSGGWTEAFF.

This clone was seen just once. The chain uses TRBV27 and TRBJ2-1; D is ambiguous. Germline-derived CDR1 and CDR2 are MNHEY and SMNVEV (reference sequence). V shed 0 bases and J shed 7 bases, with 7 bases lying between them. The CDR3 totals 13 residues. The CDR3 nucleotides read TGTGCCAGCAGTTTATCGTTGAGGAATGAGCAGTTCTTC. This translates into CASSLSLRNEQFF.

This chain joins TRBV27 and TRBJ2-5; no reliable D call. This CDR3 spans 15 amino acids. V was pared by 2 bases and J by 1 base, with 11 bases between. Germline V gives CDR1 MNHEY, CDR2 SMNVEV (reference sequence). In nucleotides, the CDR3 is TGTGCCAGCAGTTTAATGGCAGGCTTCCAAGAGACCCAGTACTTC. Protein sequence: CASSLMAGFQETQYF.

This chain joins TRBV20-1 and TRBJ1-1; the D is unclear. Trimming stripped 3 bases from V and 5 bases from J, with 10 bases between. The CDR3 covers 12 residues. Germline V gene sequence: CDR1 DFQATT, CDR2 SNEGSKA (reference sequence). CDR3 region: CSASPAGTEAFF. As DNA, the CDR3 is TGCAGTGCTAGTCCCGCCGGGACTGAAGCTTTCTTT.

This sequence joins TRBV10-3 and TRBJ2-3, with a tentative D call TRBD2 (5 bases). The CDR3 has 13 residues. V shed 10 bases and J shed 0 bases, with 11 bases lying between them. Germline lookup yields CDR1 ENHRY and CDR2 SYGVKD. The CDR3 DNA follows: TGTGCCAACGTTAGCGAAAGCACAGATACGCAGTATTTT. It yields the protein CANVSESTDTQYF.

This chain joins TRBV2 and TRBJ1-2; possible D gene TRBD1, 6 bases. CDR1 and CDR2 from the germline V gene are SNHLY and FYNNEI. CDR3 length: 13 amino acids. V lost 11 bases and J 10 bases, leaving 23 bases between the germline ends. CDR3 DNA: TGTGCCGAAGCTGAGGGCAGGGGCGCCCACTACACCTTC. Encoded protein: CAEAEGRGAHYTF. Looking up the rest from reference TRBV2 and TRBJ1-2 gives the full variable domain: EPEVTQTPSHQVTQMGQEVILRCVPISNHLYFYWYRQILGQKVEFLVSFYNNEISEKSEIFDDQFSVERPDGSNFTLKIRSTKLEDSAMYFCAEAEGRGAHYTFGSGTRLTVV.

The V and J genes are TRBV6-5 and TRBJ1-4, with 8 bases lining up with TRBD1. Germline CDR1 MNHEY, CDR2 SVGAGI. V dropped 5 bases and J dropped 7; count of bases not matched to a gene: 9. The CDR3 extends over 15 amino acids. CDR3 amino acids: CASSTNRGVGEKLFF. CDR3 bases: TGTGCCAGCAGTACCAACAGGGGGGTGGGTGAAAAACTGTTTTTT.

The rearrangement joins TRBV3-1 (or the pseudogene TRBV3-2) to TRBJ2-3; no reliable D call. Germline V gene sequence: CDR1 LGHDT, CDR2 YNNKEL (reference sequence). CDR3 size: 18 residues. V shed 4 bases and J shed 3 bases, with 23 bases lying between them. CDR3 sequence: CASSRLRRSGFETDTQYF. DNA for the CDR3: TGTGCCAGCAGCCGACTCCGTAGATCGGGTTTTGAGACAGATACGCAGTATTTT.

V is TRBV9 and J is TRBJ2-5; possible D gene TRBD2, 5 bases. The CDR3 extends over 14 amino acids. Germline CDR1 reads SGDLS; CDR2 reads YYNGEE. V gave up 4 bases and J gave up 4 bases, with 14 bases separating them. The CDR3 region is CASSTPREGETQYF. CDR3 DNA: TGTGCCAGCAGCACACCGAGGGAAGGAGAGACCCAGTACTTC. Drawing the rest from reference TRBV9 and TRBJ2-5, the complete variable domain is DSGVTQTPKHLITATGQRVTLRCSPRSGDLSVYWYQQSLDQGLQFLIQYYNGEERAKGNILERFSAQQFPDLHSELNLSSLELGDSALYFCASSTPREGETQYFGPGTRLLVL.

The rearrangement joins TRBV10-2 to TRBJ1-4, with TRBD1 matching over 12 bases. Unmatched junction bases numbered 4, after V lost 3 bases and J lost 5 bases. Germline-derived CDR1 and CDR2 are WSHSY and SAAADI. CDR3 length: 16 amino acids. CDR3 nucleotides: TGCGCCAGCAGTGATGTGGGACAGGGGGCGAATGAAAAACTGTTTTTT. It specifies CASSDVGQGANEKLFF.

This clone was counted at least ten times. The CDR3 sequence is CAWSPGLASSTDTQYF. The CDR3 nucleotides are TGTGCCTGGTCTCCGGGACTAGCATCTAGCACAGATACGCAGTATTTT. The chain links TRBV30 to TRBJ2-3; 9 bases agree with TRBD2. With 5 bases clipped from V and 0 bases from J, the junction kept 9 bases outside the gene matches. The CDR3 spans 16 residues. CDR1 is GTSNPN and CDR2 is SVGIG in the germline V gene (reference sequence). The full variable domain, with the rest looked up from reference TRBV30 and TRBJ2-3, is SQTIHQWPATLVQPVGSPLSLECTVEGTSNPNLYWYRQAAGRGLQLLFYSVGIGQISSEVPQNLSASRPQDRQFILSSKKLLLSDSGFYLCAWSPGLASSTDTQYFGPGTRLTVL.

The rearrangement joins TRBV7-6 to TRBJ2-1; 14 bases match TRBD2. The CDR3 length is 17 residues. CDR1 and CDR2 (germline): SGHVS, FNYEAQ. V was pared by 5 bases and J by 7 bases, with 10 bases of the junction left unmatched. This CDR3 reads CASSPDKTSGRGNEQFF. CDR3 nucleotide sequence: TGTGCCAGCAGCCCCGACAAGACTAGCGGGAGGGGAAATGAGCAGTTCTTC.

The CDR3 sequence is CASSFAGTDGYTF. CDR3 DNA sequence: TGTGCCAGCAGCTTTGCCGGGACAGATGGCTACACCTTC. This rearrangement joins TRBV11-2 to TRBJ1-2; 7 bases align to TRBD1. The CDR3 sequence is 13 residues long. The trim removed 3 bases at V and 6 bases at J, leaving 4 bases unmatched. The germline V gene encodes CDR1 SGHAT and CDR2 FQNNGV.

This rearrangement joins TRBV9 to TRBJ2-3; possibly TRBD1 for D (5 bases). The CDR3 has 15 residues. The ends were cut back, 2 bases at V and 6 bases at J, with 16 bases in the middle. Germline V gene data show CDR1 as SGDLS and CDR2 as YYNGEE. Written as DNA, the CDR3 is TGTGCCAGCAGCGTTACCGAGACTTACAGGGATACGCAGTATTTT. Translation: CASSVTETYRDTQYF.

This clone was seen only a few times. The V gene is TRBV3-1 (or the pseudogene TRBV3-2), the J gene TRBJ2-2; 13 positions match TRBD2. The CDR3 consists of 19 residues. Trimming took 0 bases from V and 5 from J; bases not matched to a gene: 9. The germline gives CDR1 LGHDT, CDR2 YNNKEL (reference sequence). CDR3 bases: TGTGCCAGCAGCCAAGAATTTTTGGGACTAGCGGGACAAACCGGGGAGCTGTTTTTT. Residues: CASSQEFLGLAGQTGELFF.

This chain's CDR3 is CASSTAGSTDTQYF. Here the CDR3 DNA reads TGTGCCAGCAGCACAGCGGGAAGCACAGATACGCAGTATTTT. The gene calls are TRBV7-9 and TRBJ2-3, with 7 bases that match TRBD2. The CDR3 loop spans 14 amino acids. Germline CDR1 SEHNR, CDR2 FQNEAQ (reference sequence). The V segment lost 5 bases and the J segment 0 bases; nucleotides outside the gene matches: 2.

The chain recombines TRBV30 with TRBJ1-2; D may be TRBD1 (5 bases). Germline assignment: CDR1 GTSNPN and CDR2 SVGIG (reference sequence). This CDR3 has 14 amino acids. V was pared by 0 bases and J by 6 bases, with 14 bases between. The CDR3 nucleotides are TGTGCCTGGAGTGTAGAGGCAGGCAGGGATGGCTACACCTTC. As protein: CAWSVEAGRDGYTF.